This T cell receptor beta chain is drawn from a study of chemoradiotherapy in HPV16-positive cancers. As for the study in general: A couple of HPV16-positive patients' cells yielded candidate HPV-specific clones and common motifs. Study-level points and caveats: Non-HPV-specific T cells did not expand in tumors during treatment, whereas candidate HPV-specific clones and E7-related motifs did.

To note about this clone: No antigen is known for it.

The J segment lost 6 bases and the V segment lost 1 base, leaving 11 bases of the junction unmatched. This CDR3 is 17 amino acids long. CDR1 and CDR2 (germline): SGHRS, YFSETQ. Measured with immunoSEQ multiplex PCR; TCRdb has only the in-frame clones, and not every one. The sample contains some 11,000 clones, about three fifths of which appear only once. The TCR was taken from a human donor with HPV-associated anogenital cancer. The sample was gathered from a patient who underwent chemoradiotherapy. The J gene is TRBJ2-2, the V gene TRBV5-1; TRBD1 aligns across 8 bases. Here the CDR3 DNA reads TGCGCCAGCAGCTTGATGGGGCAGGGGGCGCTGGCCGGGGAGCTGTTTTTT. Its protein is CASSLMGQGALAGELFF. Combining the CDR3 with reference TRBV5-1 and TRBJ2-2 gives the whole variable domain KAGVTQTPRYLIKTRGQQVTLSCSPISGHRSVSWYQQTPGQGLQFLFEYFSETQRNKGNFPGRFSGRQFSNSRSEMNVSTLELGDSALYLCASSLMGQGALAGELFFGEGSRLTVL.